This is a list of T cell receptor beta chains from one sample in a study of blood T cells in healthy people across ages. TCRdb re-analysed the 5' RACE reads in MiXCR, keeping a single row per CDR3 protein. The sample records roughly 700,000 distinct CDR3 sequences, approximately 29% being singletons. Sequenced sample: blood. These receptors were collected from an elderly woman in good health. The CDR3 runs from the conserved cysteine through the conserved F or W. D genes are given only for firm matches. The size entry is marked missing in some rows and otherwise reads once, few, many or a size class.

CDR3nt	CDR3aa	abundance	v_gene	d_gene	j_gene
TGTGCCTGGAGTCTCCCGTGGGCAAACCAGGGGGGCGAGCAGTACTTC	CAWSLPWANQGGEQYF	few	TRBV30	-	TRBJ2-7
TGTGCCAGCGATGAAGGACAGGGTAGTCGGCGTGGCTACACCTTC	CASDEGQGSRRGYTF	many	TRBV9	TRBD1	TRBJ1-2
TGCGCCAGCGGGGGACTAGCGGGGGGGCACGTCGGGCAGTTCTTC	CASGGLAGGHVGQFF	-	TRBV5-1	TRBD2	TRBJ2-1
TGTGCCAGCAGCCCCGGGTCGGGCAATCAGCCCCAGCATTTT	CASSPGSGNQPQHF	-	TRBV9	-	TRBJ1-5
TGTGCCAGCAGCCCCGGACAGGGGGCCATCGAGACCCAGTACTTC	CASSPGQGAIETQYF	many	TRBV5-4	TRBD1	TRBJ2-5
TGTGCCAGCAGCCCGAACCTAGCGGGGGTGTACAATGAGCAGTTCTTC	CASSPNLAGVYNEQFF	many	TRBV5-6	TRBD2	TRBJ2-1
TGTGCCAGCAGCGTAGCTTGTGCGGGGCCCACTGAAGCTTTCTTT	CASSVACAGPTEAFF	-	TRBV9	-	TRBJ1-1
TGCGCCAGCAGCTTGTCCCAGAAAGGGGAGCAGTACTTC	CASSLSQKGEQYF	many	TRBV5-1	-	TRBJ2-7
TGTGCCAGCTCCAAGGGACACGTCACTGAAGCTTTCTTT	CASSKGHVTEAFF	many	TRBV27	-	TRBJ1-1
TGCAGTGCTCGGCCCGAGGGGAACACTGAAGCTTTCTTT	CSARPEGNTEAFF	many	TRBV20-1	-	TRBJ1-1
TGTGCCAGCACCTGGACAGGGAGGGGGATTAGCAATCAGCCCCAGCATTTT	CASTWTGRGISNQPQHF	-	TRBV28	TRBD1	TRBJ1-5
TGTGCCAGCTATGGACAGGGGTCTTCACCCCTCCACTTT	CASYGQGSSPLHF	-	TRBV6-2/TRBV6-3	TRBD1	TRBJ1-6
TGCAGTGCTAGAGTGTTAGCGGGCAGGGGGTGGTACAATGAGCAGTTCTTC	CSARVLAGRGWYNEQFF	few	TRBV20-1	-	TRBJ2-1
TGTGCCAGCAGCACCGCGTGGCACGAGCAGTACTTC	CASSTAWHEQYF	-	TRBV7-2	-	TRBJ2-7
TGTGCCAGCAGCGTAGACCCAGGGGCCGAGACCCAGTACTTC	CASSVDPGAETQYF	many	TRBV9	-	TRBJ2-5
TGTGCCAGCAGCGACAAACAGGGAGGAGAGACCCAGTACTTC	CASSDKQGGETQYF	-	TRBV9	-	TRBJ2-5
TGTGCCATCAGTGAGGATTTTGGGGGGGCCGGGGCCAAAAACATTCAGTACTTC	CAISEDFGGAGAKNIQYF	-	TRBV10-3	-	TRBJ2-4
TGTGCCACCAGCAGAGAGCGGGAGGGTTTCAATGAGCAGTTCTTC	CATSREREGFNEQFF	-	TRBV15	TRBD2	TRBJ2-1
TGTGCCAGCAGTGAAGGAACGGGCTATGGCTACACCTTC	CASSEGTGYGYTF	-	TRBV2	-	TRBJ1-2
TGCAGTGCTAGAGCGTCTTGGCTAGCGGACTCCTACGAGCAGTACTTC	CSARASWLADSYEQYF	-	TRBV20-1	TRBD2	TRBJ2-7
TGTGCCAGCAGCCAAAGCTATGGCTACACCTTC	CASSQSYGYTF	many	TRBV7-2	-	TRBJ1-2
TGTGCCAGCAGTTTTGAGGGAGAAATTTGGAATGACTACACCTTC	CASSFEGEIWNDYTF	-	TRBV12-3/TRBV12-4	-	TRBJ1-2
TGCGCCAGCAGCTTGTCCCCGGGGCCCGGGGAGCTGTTTTTT	CASSLSPGPGELFF	once	TRBV5-1	-	TRBJ2-2
TGTGCCAGCAGCTATAAAGAGCGGATTTACAATGAGCAGTTCTTC	CASSYKERIYNEQFF	many	TRBV7-9	-	TRBJ2-1
TGTGCCAGCTCCGGGGGGGGGTTGGCTTATGGCTACACCTTC	CASSGGGLAYGYTF	-	TRBV27	-	TRBJ1-2
TGCGCCAGCAGCGGCGAGAGAACTAATGAAAAACTCTTTTTT	CASSGERTNEKLFF	-	TRBV5-1	-	TRBJ1-4
TGTGCCAGCAGGGCCGACAGGGGATCTAACATTCAGTACTTC	CASRADRGSNIQYF	few	TRBV28	TRBD1	TRBJ2-4
TGCGCCAGCAGTGAATGGGTCAGGGGGCCTCGTGGCTACACCTTC	CASSEWVRGPRGYTF	-	TRBV10-2	TRBD1	TRBJ1-2